What follows are 27 T cell receptor beta chains derived from one specimen sequenced in a study of early stage breast cancer tumors. Profiling relied on immunoSEQ multiplex PCR, and the TCRdb table lists in-frame clones only, not all of them. The table records roughly 30,000 clones, 84% of them present only once. Material: blood. Every receptor here comes from a person aged 45 to 59 with breast cancer.

V usage is TRBV6-1 and J usage is TRBJ2-1; no reliable D call. Germline loops: CDR1 MNHNS, CDR2 SASEGT. The ends were cut back, 1 base at V and 0 bases at J, with 7 bases in the middle. CDR3 size: 15 residues. The CDR3 sequence is CASSEGTSSYNEQFF. CDR3 bases: TGTGCCAGCAGTGAAGGGACCAGCTCCTACAATGAGCAGTTCTTC.

The chain joins TRBV7-8 to TRBJ2-3, with 7 bases matching TRBD2. This CDR3 is built from 15 residues. Trimming at V came to 1 base and at J to 5 bases, leaving 6 bases not matched to a gene. Germline CDR1 SGHVS, CDR2 FQNEAQ. The CDR3 DNA follows: TGTGCCAGCAGCTTAGGGACTAGAATGGAAGATACGCAGTATTTT. It codes for CASSLGTRMEDTQYF.

The rearrangement joins TRBV4-1 to TRBJ2-1; D is ambiguous. This CDR3 has 13 residues. Trimming cost V 4 bases and J 2 bases, with 6 bases left between them. Looked up from germline, CDR1 is MGHRA and CDR2 is YSYEKL. This chain's CDR3 is CASSPLPYNEQFF. In nucleotides, the CDR3 is TGCGCCAGCAGCCCACTACCCTACAATGAGCAGTTCTTC.

The chain joins TRBV7-2 to TRBJ1-3; no reliable D call. Between the trimmed V and J ends, which lost 2 bases and 1 base, there was a span of 12 bases. Germline loops: CDR1 SGHTA, CDR2 FQGNSA. The CDR3 is 16 residues long. The CDR3 reads CASSLRPGFSGNTIYF. CDR3 DNA: TGTGCCAGCAGCTTAAGGCCGGGCTTTTCTGGAAACACCATATATTTT.

The J gene is TRBJ1-1, the V gene TRBV18, with D perhaps matching TRBD1 (5 bases). V lost 2 bases and J 4 bases, leaving 8 bases between the germline ends. Germline loops: CDR1 KGHSH, CDR2 LQKENI. The CDR3 totals 13 residues. The CDR3 bases are TGTGCCAGCTCACCAGTCGGGGGCACTGAAGCTTTCTTT. Its protein product is CASSPVGGTEAFF.

J is TRBJ1-4 and V is TRBV5-1; D unclear. The CDR3 is 16 residues long. Per germline, CDR1 SGHRS and CDR2 YFSETQ. The V and J ends lost 0 bases and 0 bases respectively, with 9 bases between them. CDR3 sequence (DNA): TGCGCCAGCAGCTTGGCCGTGGGTTCAACTAATGAAAAACTGTTTTTT. Translating gives CASSLAVGSTNEKLFF. The whole variable domain, filled in from reference TRBV5-1 and TRBJ1-4, reads KAGVTQTPRYLIKTRGQQVTLSCSPISGHRSVSWYQQTPGQGLQFLFEYFSETQRNKGNFPGRFSGRQFSNSRSEMNVSTLELGDSALYLCASSLAVGSTNEKLFFGSGTQLSVL.

This sequence joins TRBV13 and TRBJ1-2; D perhaps matches TRBD1 (5 bases). The ends were cut back, 5 bases at V and 4 bases at J, with 17 bases in the middle. This CDR3 comprises 15 residues. From germline, CDR1 is PRHDT and CDR2 FYEKMQ (reference sequence). CDR3 sequence: CASSPPTEILYGYTF. In nucleotides, the CDR3 is TGTGCCAGCAGCCCGCCGACAGAGATTCTCTATGGCTACACCTTC.

The CDR3 DNA is TGTGCCAGCAGCCCAAGACAGGGCCGGGGCACTGAAGCTTTCTTT. Translating it yields CASSPRQGRGTEAFF. The V call is TRBV7-2, the J call TRBJ1-1; 7 bases map to TRBD1. The CDR3 runs 15 residues. V dropped 5 bases and J dropped 4; count of bases not matched to a gene: 10. Germline V gene sequence: CDR1 SGHTA, CDR2 FQGNSA.

This chain uses TRBV5-4 with TRBJ2-1; either TRBD1 or TRBD2 may supply D (5 bases each). Germline values: CDR1 SGHNT, CDR2 YYREEE (reference sequence). Trimming took 3 bases from V and 8 from J, leaving 18 bases between them. This CDR3 has 15 residues. CDR3 in DNA: TGTGCCAGCAGCTCTTCCGGGACGGCGGGCGATGAGCAGTTCTTC. It encodes CASSSSGTAGDEQFF.

The J gene is TRBJ2-7, the V gene TRBV5-5, with 10 bases fitting TRBD1. Per the germline V gene, CDR1 is SGHKS and CDR2 is YYEKEE (reference sequence). J gave up 4 bases and V 2 bases, and 3 bases lay outside the gene matches. The CDR3 extends over 14 amino acids. The DNA for the CDR3 is TGTGCCAGCAGCTTCGGGGACAGGGGATACGAGCAGTACTTC. Protein product: CASSFGDRGYEQYF.

The chain recombines TRBV7-7 with TRBJ1-5; D unresolved. V was cut by 1 base and J by 5 bases, with 3 bases left in between. CDR3 size: 12 residues. Looked up from germline, CDR1 is SSHAT and CDR2 is FNYEAQ (reference sequence). The CDR3 protein is CASSLGDQPQHF. The DNA for the CDR3 is TGTGCCAGCAGCTTAGGGGATCAGCCCCAGCATTTT.

Regarding this clone: Other DNA sequences in the sample encode the same CDR3. The chain links TRBV7-6 to TRBJ2-2, with 7 bases fitting TRBD1. After removal of 5 bases from V and 4 bases from J, the junction contained 4 bases not matched to a gene. The CDR3 is 14 amino acids. The V gene's germline CDR1 is SGHVS and CDR2 FNYEAQ. This chain's CDR3 is CASSVTGTTGELFF. The CDR3, as DNA: TGTGCCAGCAGCGTGACAGGGACCACCGGGGAGCTGTTTTTT.

The chain couples TRBV9 to TRBJ2-3; 7 bases line up with TRBD1. This CDR3 comprises 13 residues. V was clipped by 4 bases and J by 13 bases; unmatched bases: 12. CDR1 and CDR2 from the germline V gene are SGDLS and YYNGEE. The CDR3 here is CASSTRTGQEEYF. The CDR3 DNA reads as TGTGCCAGCAGCACCAGAACCGGACAGGAGGAGTATTTT.

This clone was seen only once. This chain links TRBV10-2 with TRBJ2-7; D gene uncertain. CDR3 length: 12 amino acids. V was shortened by 5 bases and J by 3 bases, with 8 bases between the two germline ends. The V gene's germline CDR1 is WSHSY and CDR2 SAAADI. The CDR3 reads CASSLGRYEQYF. As DNA, the CDR3 is TGCGCCAGCAGTTTGGGCCGCTACGAGCAGTACTTC.

The chain links TRBV27 to TRBJ1-5; D call uncertain. The CDR3 spans 13 residues. Germline V gives CDR1 MNHEY, CDR2 SMNVEV (reference sequence). Trimming took off 3 bases at V and 5 bases at J, with 8 bases between the two ends. The CDR3 reads CASSFRHDQPQHF. CDR3 nucleotides: TGTGCCAGCAGTTTTCGCCACGATCAGCCCCAGCATTTT.

J is TRBJ2-7 and V is TRBV7-9; the D is unclear. Germline CDR1 and CDR2: SEHNR and FQNEAQ (reference sequence). V was pared by 2 bases and J by 2 bases, with 4 bases between. The CDR3 loop spans 12 amino acids. This CDR3 reads CASSLNPYEQYF. The CDR3 nucleotides are TGTGCCAGCAGCTTAAACCCCTACGAGCAGTACTTC.

The rearrangement uses TRBV11-2 and TRBJ2-2; the D is unclear. CDR3 size: 15 residues. Trimming took 0 bases from V and 7 from J, leaving 12 bases between them. Per the germline V gene, CDR1 is SGHAT and CDR2 is FQNNGV. CDR3 DNA sequence: TGTGCCAGCAGCTTAGACAGTGGCAAAATCGGGGAGCTGTTTTTT. The encoded protein is CASSLDSGKIGELFF.

The chain uses TRBV5-1 and TRBJ1-4, with D unclear. Trimming stripped 5 bases from V and 3 bases from J, with 17 bases between. CDR1 and CDR2 (germline): SGHRS, YFSETQ. This CDR3 comprises 16 residues. CDR3 sequence reads: CASRLSGGGPNEKLFF. The CDR3 DNA is TGCGCCAGCAGATTATCCGGCGGTGGTCCTAATGAAAAACTGTTTTTT.

The rearrangement joins TRBV29-1 to TRBJ2-1, with 9 bases identical to TRBD1. Germline CDR1 reads SQVTM; CDR2 reads ANQGSEA. CDR3 length: 14 residues. V gave up 5 bases and J gave up 0 bases; unmatched junction bases: 2. CDR3 DNA sequence: TGCAGCGTTATGGGACAGGGCTCCTACAATGAGCAGTTCTTC. This sequence encodes CSVMGQGSYNEQFF.

The V call is TRBV18, the J call TRBJ2-5; possible D gene TRBD1, 6 bases. Germline CDR1 KGHSH, CDR2 LQKENI. The V end was cut by 2 bases, the J end by 4 bases, with 14 bases between. The CDR3 length is 15 residues. The CDR3 loop is CASSPRKARGETQYF. The DNA for the CDR3 is TGTGCCAGCTCACCAAGAAAGGCCAGGGGAGAGACCCAGTACTTC.

V gene TRBV10-1 combines with J gene TRBJ2-2; TRBD1 aligns across 8 bases. Germline V gene lookup returns CDR1 WNHNN and CDR2 SYGVQD (reference sequence). Trimming removed 8 bases from V and 4 bases from J; junction bases left unmatched: 9. The CDR3 is made up of 15 amino acids. CDR3 region: CASGGQGASTGELFF. Written as DNA, the CDR3 is TGCGCCAGCGGGGGTCAGGGGGCGAGCACCGGGGAGCTGTTTTTT.

The rearrangement links TRBV11-1 to TRBJ2-7; D call uncertain. V was clipped by 0 bases and J by 3 bases, with 6 bases between them. Germline V gene sequence: CDR1 SGHAT, CDR2 FQDESV (reference sequence). There are 13 residues in the CDR3. As DNA, the CDR3 is TGTGCCAGCAGCTTAGCCACAAACTACGAGCAGTACTTC. Translating it yields CASSLATNYEQYF.

The chain recombines TRBV7-9 with TRBJ2-3, with D uncertain. Germline CDR1 is SEHNR and CDR2 is FQNEAQ (reference sequence). V gave up 3 bases and J gave up 4 bases, with 8 bases separating them. The CDR3 spans 13 residues. The CDR3 DNA follows: TGTGCCAGCAGCTTCTATTCTTCAGATACGCAGTATTTT. This gives the protein CASSFYSSDTQYF.

The CDR3 bases are TGTGCCAGCAGTTTGTTAGCGGGAGTCGTTCAAGAGACCCAGTACTTC. This translates into CASSLLAGVVQETQYF. The V gene is TRBV27, the J gene TRBJ2-5, with 9 bases that match TRBD2. The CDR3 length is 16 residues. Germline values: CDR1 MNHEY, CDR2 SMNVEV (reference sequence). Trimming removed 3 bases from V and 2 bases from J; junction bases left unmatched: 7.

This rearrangement joins TRBV6-5 to TRBJ1-1, with D unclear. Trimming took off 3 bases at V and 1 base at J, with 15 bases between the two ends. This CDR3 region has 16 residues. In germline, CDR1 is MNHEY, CDR2 SVGAGI. CDR3 DNA sequence: TGTGCCAGCAGTTATGATGGATGGGAGAGGAACACTGAAGCTTTCTTT. Protein: CASSYDGWERNTEAFF.

This clone was observed a handful of times. CDR3: CASSHIGGKRNSPLHF. Here the CDR3 DNA reads TGCGCCAGCAGCCATATTGGTGGAAAAAGGAATTCACCCCTCCACTTT. The rearrangement links TRBV4-1 to TRBJ1-6; no clear D gene. V was trimmed by 3 bases and J by 7 bases, leaving 16 bases between them. Germline CDR1 MGHRA, CDR2 YSYEKL. The CDR3 sequence is 16 residues long.

In this sample, this clone turned up once. V is TRBV6-5 and J is TRBJ2-7; D not certain. V lost 4 bases and J 1 base, leaving 14 bases between the germline ends. This CDR3 has 15 amino acids. In germline, CDR1 is MNHEY, CDR2 SVGAGI. CDR3 loop: CASSLRVGSSYEQYF. The CDR3 coding sequence is TGTGCCAGCAGTTTAAGGGTAGGGTCGTCCTACGAGCAGTACTTC.